The clone carrying this T cell receptor (beta chain) has only a few counts. Its matching antigen is unknown. This CDR3 spans 15 amino acids. Trimming removed 7 bases at V and 1 base at J, with 17 bases between. Looked up from germline, CDR1 is SQVTM and CDR2 is ANQGSEA. The sample comes from a study of post-analysis software for immune sequencing data. Study-wide results and limits: With TRBV5-6, TRBV5-1 and TRBV20-1 included, about five TRBV segments were more frequent in patients than in controls. The authors found that F measure strongly co-clustered same-batch samples. Significantly lower normalized Chao1 diversity was seen in multiple sclerosis patients than in controls.

Researchers reported that TCR beta cDNA libraries carried unique molecular identifiers. The source material, roughly 0.9 to 11 million T cells, gave rise to 510,000 or so cDNA molecules. Each CDR3 protein gets one entry after TCRdb re-called the PCR reads with MiXCR. Of about 430,000 distinct CDR3 sequences listed, 30% to 40% are singletons. This clonotype was obtained from a girl between 2 and 10 years old with multiple sclerosis. The genes are TRBV29-1 and TRBJ2-1, with a tentative D call TRBD2 (5 bases). Sequencing was performed on blood. CDR3 in amino acids: CSARADGGSYNEQFF. DNA for the CDR3: TGCAGCGCGAGAGCGGACGGAGGATCCTACAATGAGCAGTTCTTC.